The rows below give T cell receptor beta chains drawn from one sample of a study of immune evolution from preneoplasia to lung adenocarcinoma. Here immunoSEQ multiplex PCR was the method, and the copy in TCRdb shows in-frame clones only, minus some. The data show 4,800 or so clones, with roughly 79% seen just once and about 26% held by the top ten. The sample comprised FFPE normal lung tissue adjacent to the tumor. These receptors all stem from a person in their 60s with lung adenocarcinoma. CDR3s include the opening cysteine and the closing phenylalanine or tryptophan. Fields, in order: D gene, V gene, clone size, J gene, CDR3 protein, CDR3 DNA. A D gene is named only where the DNA matches it firmly. The size field is filled for only some rows; it gives once, few, many or a size class.

d_call: -; v_call: TRBV6-5; clone_size: -; j_call: TRBJ1-1; cdr3_aa: CASRWKMNTEAFF; cdr3_nt: TGTGCCAGCAGGTGGAAGATGAACACTGAAGCTTTCTTT
d_call: -; v_call: TRBV4-1; clone_size: -; j_call: TRBJ1-6; cdr3_aa: CASSQGQPNSPLHF; cdr3_nt: TGCGCCAGCAGCCAAGGGCAGCCGAATTCACCCCTCCACTTT
d_call: -; v_call: TRBV28; clone_size: few; j_call: TRBJ1-5; cdr3_aa: CASRASTDSNQPQHF; cdr3_nt: TGTGCCAGCAGAGCGTCGACAGATAGCAATCAGCCCCAGCATTTT
d_call: -; v_call: TRBV7-9; clone_size: few; j_call: TRBJ2-7; cdr3_aa: CASRANHEQYF; cdr3_nt: TGTGCCAGTAGGGCAAACCACGAGCAGTACTTC
d_call: -; v_call: TRBV5-4; clone_size: few; j_call: TRBJ1-2; cdr3_aa: CASSEDSNYGYTF; cdr3_nt: TGTGCCAGCAGCGAAGACAGTAACTATGGCTACACCTTC
d_call: -; v_call: TRBV29-1; clone_size: -; j_call: TRBJ2-2; cdr3_aa: CSVEGGLANTGELFF; cdr3_nt: TGCAGCGTTGAAGGAGGCCTCGCGAACACCGGGGAGCTGTTTTTT
d_call: -; v_call: TRBV29-1; clone_size: -; j_call: TRBJ2-3; cdr3_aa: CSVLGQGTSISTDTQYF; cdr3_nt: TGCAGCGTCCTCGGGCAGGGGACCTCTATTAGCACAGATACGCAGTATTTT
d_call: TRBD2; v_call: TRBV28; clone_size: -; j_call: TRBJ2-1; cdr3_aa: CASSSASGGATYNEQFF; cdr3_nt: TGTGCCAGCAGTTCGGCTAGCGGGGGGGCCACATACAATGAGCAGTTCTTC
d_call: TRBD1; v_call: TRBV11-1; clone_size: -; j_call: TRBJ2-2; cdr3_aa: CASEDRANTGELFF; cdr3_nt: TGTGCCAGCGAAGACAGGGCGAACACCGGGGAGCTGTTTTTT
d_call: -; v_call: TRBV9; clone_size: -; j_call: TRBJ2-5; cdr3_aa: CASSVESLAQETQYF; cdr3_nt: TGTGCCAGCAGCGTAGAGTCACTAGCCCAAGAGACCCAGTACTTC
d_call: -; v_call: TRBV7-9; clone_size: few; j_call: TRBJ1-2; cdr3_aa: CASSLAGGGPRTEDYGYTF; cdr3_nt: TGTGCCAGCAGCTTAGCCGGCGGGGGTCCCCGAACAGAAGACTATGGCTACACCTTC
d_call: TRBD2; v_call: TRBV11-2; clone_size: once; j_call: TRBJ2-1; cdr3_aa: CASSSGLAGGRSYNEQFF; cdr3_nt: TGTGCCAGCAGCTCAGGTTTAGCGGGAGGCCGATCCTACAATGAGCAGTTCTTC
d_call: -; v_call: TRBV6-6; clone_size: -; j_call: TRBJ1-5; cdr3_aa: CASTPDGYSNQPQHF; cdr3_nt: TGTGCCAGCACCCCGGACGGATATAGCAATCAGCCCCAGCATTTT
d_call: TRBD2; v_call: TRBV11-2; clone_size: -; j_call: TRBJ2-4; cdr3_aa: CASSLYMDSGGIQYF; cdr3_nt: TGTGCCAGCAGCTTATACATGGACAGCGGGGGCATTCAGTACTTC
d_call: TRBD1; v_call: TRBV2; clone_size: few; j_call: TRBJ1-1; cdr3_aa: CASSPTGVVTEAFF; cdr3_nt: TGTGCCAGCAGCCCGACAGGGGTTGTGACTGAAGCTTTCTTT
d_call: -; v_call: TRBV30; clone_size: -; j_call: TRBJ1-1; cdr3_aa: CAWGAYGEAFF; cdr3_nt: TGTGCCTGGGGGGCTTATGGTGAAGCTTTCTTT
d_call: TRBD2; v_call: TRBV11-2; clone_size: -; j_call: TRBJ2-1; cdr3_aa: CASSLGTSGGAYNEQFF; cdr3_nt: TGTGCCAGCAGCTTAGGAACTAGCGGGGGGGCCTACAATGAGCAGTTCTTC
d_call: -; v_call: TRBV10-2; clone_size: -; j_call: TRBJ2-7; cdr3_aa: CASTQGPTYEQYF; cdr3_nt: TGCGCCAGCACCCAGGGACCTACCTACGAGCAGTACTTC
d_call: -; v_call: TRBV7-3; clone_size: few; j_call: TRBJ2-1; cdr3_aa: CASSLSQSNEQFF; cdr3_nt: TGTGCCAGCAGCTTATCCCAATCCAATGAGCAGTTCTTC